These 15 T cell receptor beta chains were sequenced from one sample in a study of cytomegalovirus exposure and HLA in healthy donors. The PCR had 60 Vbeta and 13 Jbeta primers. Repertoires were generated with immunoSEQ multiplex PCR, while TCRdb's copy carries only in-frame clones and drops some. This sample has about 76,000 clones, with 79% found just once. The sequencing sample was made of PBMCs. These receptors were taken from a man younger than 40 in good health and CMV-seronegative.

V usage is TRBV30 and J usage is TRBJ2-7; D perhaps matches TRBD1 (6 bases). The length of the CDR3 is 15 residues. Germline CDR1 is GTSNPN and CDR2 is SVGIG (reference sequence). With 3 bases removed from V and 5 bases from J, the gap between germline ends came to 20 bases. The CDR3 DNA is TGTGCCTGGAGCTTGACTACAGGGTTTTTGGACGAGCAGTACTTC. Translating it yields CAWSLTTGFLDEQYF. Looking up the rest from reference TRBV30 and TRBJ2-7 gives the full variable domain: SQTIHQWPATLVQPVGSPLSLECTVEGTSNPNLYWYRQAAGRGLQLLFYSVGIGQISSEVPQNLSASRPQDRQFILSSKKLLLSDSGFYLCAWSLTTGFLDEQYFGPGTRLTVT.

The V gene is TRBV7-2, the J gene TRBJ2-3, with 7 nucleotides matching TRBD2. This CDR3 is 15 amino acids long. The germline V gene encodes CDR1 SGHTA and CDR2 FQGNSA. V lost 3 bases and J lost 0; bases outside the gene matches: 3. In nucleotides, the CDR3 is TGTGCCAGCAGCTTGCAAGCGGGAAGCACAGATACGCAGTATTTT. It yields the protein CASSLQAGSTDTQYF.

The chain carries TRBV4-1 and TRBJ2-5; D is perhaps TRBD2 (6 bases). Germline V gives CDR1 MGHRA, CDR2 YSYEKL. The germline V and J ends were trimmed by 3 bases and 0 bases, with 14 bases remaining between them. The CDR3 spans 16 residues. The CDR3: CASSHLVTSNQETQYF. The CDR3 nucleotides read TGCGCCAGCAGCCACCTCGTTACTAGCAACCAAGAGACCCAGTACTTC.

This sequence joins TRBV7-2 and TRBJ2-3; D gene uncertain. V lost 4 bases and J 2 bases, leaving 4 bases between the germline ends. Germline CDR1 SGHTA, CDR2 FQGNSA. CDR3 size: 12 residues. The CDR3, as DNA: TGTGCCAGCAGCTACTTCACAGATACGCAGTATTTT. Translating it yields CASSYFTDTQYF.

This clone appeared once. J is TRBJ2-7 and V is TRBV28; D is perhaps TRBD2 (7 bases). V lost 8 bases to trimming and J lost 0 bases, with 17 bases between them. CDR3 length equals 15 residues. Germline CDR1 is MDHEN and CDR2 is SYDVKM. This chain's CDR3 is CASAAGGLSSYEQYF. The CDR3 DNA is TGTGCCAGCGCCGCCGGGGGGCTTAGCTCCTACGAGCAGTACTTC. The full variable domain, in which reference TRBV28 and TRBJ2-7 provide the parts outside the CDR3, is DVKVTQSSRYLVKRTGEKVFLECVQDMDHENMFWYRQDPGLGLRLIYFSYDVKMKEKGDIPEGYSVSREKKERFSLILESASTNQTSMYLCASAAGGLSSYEQYFGPGTRLTVT.

This clone was picked up a small number of times. J is TRBJ2-5 and V is TRBV27, with TRBD2 as a possible D gene (7 bases). Trimming stripped 4 bases from V and 5 bases from J, with 23 bases between. This CDR3 contains 17 residues. Germline V lookup: CDR1 MNHEY, CDR2 SMNVEV (reference sequence). DNA of the CDR3: TGTGCCAGCAGTTCGTGGCGGGGGACATGGAATGTGGAGACCCAGTACTTC. Amino acids: CASSSWRGTWNVETQYF.

This chain uses TRBV18 with TRBJ2-1; 9 bases are shared with TRBD2. CDR3 length: 15 residues. V was pared by 4 bases and J by 4 bases, with 5 bases of the junction left unmatched. Germline loops: CDR1 KGHSH, CDR2 LQKENI. This CDR3 is CASSLASGAYNEQFF. CDR3 nucleotides: TGTGCCAGCTCACTGGCTAGCGGGGCGTACAATGAGCAGTTCTTC. Filled out from reference TRBV18 and TRBJ2-1, the complete variable domain reads NAGVMQNPRHLVRRRGQEARLRCSPMKGHSHVYWYRQLPEEGLKFMVYLQKENIIDESGMPKERFSAEFPKEGPSILRIQQVVRGDSAAYFCASSLASGAYNEQFFGPGTRLTVL.

The chain couples TRBV7-8 to TRBJ2-1; tentative D call: TRBD2 (6 bases). The germline V gene has CDR1 SGHVS and CDR2 FQNEAQ. V was pared by 5 bases and J by 9 bases, with 11 bases between. This CDR3 spans 12 amino acids. CDR3 amino acids: CASSPRGTEQFF. The CDR3, as DNA: TGTGCCAGCAGCCCTCGGGGGACTGAGCAGTTCTTC.

This chain uses TRBV5-1 with TRBJ1-4, with 7 bases lining up with TRBD1. V shed 1 base and J 5 bases; nucleotides not matched to a gene: 2. Looked up from germline, CDR1 is SGHRS and CDR2 is YFSETQ. The CDR3 covers 14 residues. This CDR3 reads CASSLKGQNEKLFF. The CDR3 DNA reads TGCGCCAGCAGCTTGAAGGGACAGAATGAAAAACTGTTTTTT. The full variable domain, its missing parts supplied by reference TRBV5-1 and TRBJ1-4, is KAGVTQTPRYLIKTRGQQVTLSCSPISGHRSVSWYQQTPGQGLQFLFEYFSETQRNKGNFPGRFSGRQFSNSRSEMNVSTLELGDSALYLCASSLKGQNEKLFFGSGTQLSVL.

The chain is built from TRBV29-1 and TRBJ1-1; weak D call: TRBD1 (5 bases). The CDR3 spans 15 residues. Trimming removed 6 bases at V and 1 base at J, with 18 bases between. Germline V gene lookup returns CDR1 SQVTM and CDR2 ANQGSEA. This CDR3 reads CSVIGRGEGNTEAFF. The CDR3 region has the DNA TGCAGCGTCATAGGGCGGGGGGAGGGGAACACTGAAGCTTTCTTT.

The chain links TRBV7-9 to TRBJ1-2; D remains ambiguous. Germline loops: CDR1 SEHNR, CDR2 FQNEAQ (reference sequence). The ends were cut back, 0 bases at V and 5 bases at J, with 7 bases in the middle. The CDR3 covers 13 residues. In DNA form, the CDR3 reads TGTGCCAGCAGCTTAGCGAGGCTATATGGCTACACCTTC. Protein sequence: CASSLARLYGYTF.

CDR3 sequence (DNA): TGCAGCGTTGAAAGCGGGCATTACGAGCAGTACTTC. It codes for CSVESGHYEQYF. The chain is built from TRBV29-1 and TRBJ2-5; D might be TRBD2 (6 bases). The J call could be wrong; TRBJ2-7 is a better fit for the DNA end. Germline V lookup: CDR1 SQVTM, CDR2 ANQGSEA. The CDR3 is 12 amino acids.

The chain carries TRBV6-5 and TRBJ2-7; 12 bases are shared with TRBD2. The CDR3 sequence is 16 residues long. V gave up 4 bases and J gave up 0 bases; unmatched junction bases: 4. Looked up from germline, CDR1 is MNHEY and CDR2 is SVGAGI. The CDR3 loop is CASSSQLAGGSYEQYF. The CDR3 coding sequence is TGTGCCAGCAGTTCCCAACTAGCGGGAGGCTCCTACGAGCAGTACTTC.

The V call is TRBV30, the J call TRBJ1-1; no definite D call. The length of the CDR3 is 13 residues. Trimming shortened V by 0 bases and J by 4 bases, and 9 bases separated the two germline ends. The germline V gene has CDR1 GTSNPN and CDR2 SVGIG (reference sequence). The CDR3 sequence is CAWSVRKRTEAFF. In nucleotides, the CDR3 is TGTGCCTGGAGTGTCAGAAAACGCACTGAAGCTTTCTTT. The complete variable domain, with remaining parts taken from reference TRBV30 and TRBJ1-1, reads SQTIHQWPATLVQPVGSPLSLECTVEGTSNPNLYWYRQAAGRGLQLLFYSVGIGQISSEVPQNLSASRPQDRQFILSSKKLLLSDSGFYLCAWSVRKRTEAFFGQGTRLTVV.

This CDR3 is CAWSATGVDEQYF. The CDR3 nucleotides read TGTGCCTGGAGTGCAACAGGGGTAGACGAGCAGTACTTC. The chain uses TRBV30 and TRBJ2-7; TRBD1 matches at 7 bases. Germline V gene sequence: CDR1 GTSNPN, CDR2 SVGIG (reference sequence). Unmatched junction bases numbered 5, after V lost 1 base and J lost 5 bases. CDR3 length: 13 residues.